This TCR beta chain was obtained from a study of blood T cell repertoires in COVID-19. This CDR3 region has 17 residues. With V trimmed by 0 bases and J by 10 bases, 11 bases remained unmatched. Germline values: CDR1 MNHEY, CDR2 SMNVEV (reference sequence). Original analysis: From reference gene primer amplification, estimates of nucleated cell counts were derived. This table comes from immunoSEQ multiplex PCR, and its TCRdb copy is limited to in-frame clones, with some not included. V and J calls plus clone size are reproduced from that table; the DNA served to infer D and trimming. The sample lists 36,000 or so clones, 90% seen once, with roughly 5% in the top ten.

The sequenced material came from peripheral blood. The receptor's source is a human donor in a cohort sampled during active COVID-19. The rearrangement uses TRBV27 and TRBJ1-6, with TRBD1 identical over 8 bases. CDR3 DNA sequence: TGTGCCAGCAGTTTATCGGCCAAAACAGGGGGGGGGTCACCCCTCCACTTT. As protein: CASSLSAKTGGGSPLHF.